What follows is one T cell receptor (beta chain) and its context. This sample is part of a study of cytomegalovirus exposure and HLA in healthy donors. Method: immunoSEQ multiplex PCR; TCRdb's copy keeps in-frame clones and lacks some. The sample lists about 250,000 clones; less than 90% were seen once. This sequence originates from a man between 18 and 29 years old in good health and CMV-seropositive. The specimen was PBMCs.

The CDR3 loop reads CASSLVSRADYGYTF. Written as DNA, the CDR3 is TGTGCCAGCAGCTTGGTTAGCAGGGCCGACTATGGCTACACCTTC. This chain links TRBV5-6 with TRBJ1-2, with a weak D call TRBD1 (5 bases). Trimming removed 0 bases at V and 3 bases at J, with 12 bases between. The V gene's germline CDR1 is SGHDT and CDR2 YYEEEE. The CDR3 has 15 residues.